This note documents a single T cell receptor beta chain sequence. The source of the sample is a study of technical replicates of blood from several donors. Produced via immunoSEQ multiplex PCR; TCRdb's table is partial and in-frame only. The sample includes more than 90,000 clones, about 95% of them seen just once. The specimen sequenced was T cells isolated from PBMCs. The receptor was derived from a human donor in good health.

Here the CDR3 DNA reads TGTGCCAGCTCTGAGGAGGGAAGGGAGCGGACTAGCGGGAGACTCTGGTACTTC. This encodes CASSEEGRERTSGRLWYF. The rearrangement uses TRBV7-9 and TRBJ2-5, with TRBD2 matching over 13 bases. The CDR3 runs 18 residues. CDR1 and CDR2 (germline): SEHNR, FQNEAQ (reference sequence). V shed 8 bases, J shed 13 bases, and the junction held 25 bases outside the gene matches.